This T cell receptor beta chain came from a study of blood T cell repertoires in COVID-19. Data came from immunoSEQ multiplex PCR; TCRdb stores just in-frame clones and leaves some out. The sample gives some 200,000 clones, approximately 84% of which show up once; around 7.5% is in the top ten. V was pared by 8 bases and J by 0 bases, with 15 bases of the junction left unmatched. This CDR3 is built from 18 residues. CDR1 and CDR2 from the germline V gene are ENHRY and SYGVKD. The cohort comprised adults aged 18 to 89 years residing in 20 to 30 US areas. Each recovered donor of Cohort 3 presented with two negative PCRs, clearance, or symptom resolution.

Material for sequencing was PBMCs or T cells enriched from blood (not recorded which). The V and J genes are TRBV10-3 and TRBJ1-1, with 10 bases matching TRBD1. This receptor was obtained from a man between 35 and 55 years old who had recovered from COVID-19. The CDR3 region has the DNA TGTGCCATCGGTTCGCCTCACTCTGGGACAGGGGTGAACACTGAAGCTTTCTTT. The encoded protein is CAIGSPHSGTGVNTEAFF.